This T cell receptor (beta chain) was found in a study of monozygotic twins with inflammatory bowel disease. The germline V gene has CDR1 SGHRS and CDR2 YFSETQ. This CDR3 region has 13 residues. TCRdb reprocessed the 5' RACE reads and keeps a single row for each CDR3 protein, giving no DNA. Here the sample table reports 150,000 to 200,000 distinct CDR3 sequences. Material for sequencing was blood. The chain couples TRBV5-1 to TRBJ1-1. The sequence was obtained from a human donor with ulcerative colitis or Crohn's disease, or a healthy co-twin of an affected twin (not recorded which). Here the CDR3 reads CASREGLDTEAFF.